Listed here are 16 T cell receptor beta chains from one sample, sequenced in a study of T cells in Graves' hyperthyroidism and ophthalmopathy. TCR beta CDR3 sequences were amplified from RNA transcripts. Using the HTBI primer set, a first-round RT-PCR was run on the TCR CDR3. TCRdb reprocessed the multiplex PCR reads via MiXCR and lists one record per CDR3 protein. There are a few hundred thousand distinct CDR3 sequences in the sample; 15% to 20% occur only once, and around 43% lies in the top ten. Source material: blood. The receptors originated from a man in his forties with Graves' hyperthyroidism.

Many counts were recorded for this clonotype. The genes are TRBV2 and TRBJ2-6; D is possibly TRBD1 or TRBD2 (6 bases each). Germline V gene sequence: CDR1 SNHLY, CDR2 FYNNEI. V was pared by 6 bases and J by 0 bases, with 12 bases between. The CDR3 length is 16 residues. CDR3 loop: CASRGGSYSGANVLTF. The DNA of the CDR3 is TGTGCCAGCAGGGGGGGCTCCTACTCTGGGGCCAACGTCCTGACTTTC.

This clonotype was picked up a small number of times. This chain connects TRBV5-1 to TRBJ2-2, with 9 bases that match TRBD1. This CDR3 region has 15 residues. Germline CDR1 reads SGHRS; CDR2 reads YFSETQ. V shed 4 bases and J 3 bases; nucleotides not matched to a gene: 4. The CDR3 nucleotides are TGCGCCAGCAGCACTAGGACAGGGGACACCGGGGAGCTGTTTTTT. Translating gives CASSTRTGDTGELFF.

This clonotype was seen only a few times. This rearrangement joins TRBV15 to TRBJ2-5; D may correspond to TRBD1 or TRBD2 (7 bases each). Trimming shortened V by 4 bases and J by 2 bases, and 11 bases separated the two germline ends. Looked up from germline, CDR1 is LNHNV and CDR2 is YYDKDF (reference sequence). The CDR3 covers 14 residues. For the CDR3, the DNA is TGTGCCACCAGCACAGGGGGGGATCAAGAGACCCAGTACTTC. It encodes CATSTGGDQETQYF. The full variable domain, in which reference TRBV15 and TRBJ2-5 provide the parts outside the CDR3, is DAMVIQNPRYQVTQFGKPVTLSCSQTLNHNVMYWYQQKSSQAPKLLFHYYDKDFNNEADTPDNFQSRRPNTSFCFLDIRSPGLGDTAMYLCATSTGGDQETQYFGPGTRLLVL.

There are many counts of this clonotype. This sequence joins TRBV6-1 and TRBJ2-1; 8 nucleotides agree with TRBD1. With 7 bases clipped from V and 10 bases from J, the junction kept 12 bases outside the gene matches. The CDR3 runs 14 residues. Per the germline V gene, CDR1 is MNHNS and CDR2 is SASEGT. The DNA for the CDR3 is TGTGCCAGCACCAGAGGCAGGGGGCGTCTGGAGCAGTTCTTC. Translating gives CASTRGRGRLEQFF.

This clonotype was observed many times. J is TRBJ2-7 and V is TRBV15; the match to TRBD1 covers 9 bases. Germline trimming cut 6 bases from V and 2 bases from J; bases unmatched to any gene: 5. The CDR3 runs 14 residues. Germline-derived CDR1 and CDR2 are LNHNV and YYDKDF (reference sequence). The CDR3: CATSRDRVAYEQYF. The CDR3 DNA is TGTGCCACCAGTAGGGACAGGGTGGCCTACGAGCAGTACTTC.

This chain uses TRBV18 with TRBJ1-2; 7 bases are shared with TRBD1. V was clipped by 3 bases and J by 0 bases; unmatched bases: 13. The CDR3 is made up of 18 amino acids. From germline, CDR1 is KGHSH and CDR2 LQKENI. In nucleotides, the CDR3 is TGTGCCAGCTCACCCCTTGTAGGAGGGGGCGTCGCTAACTATGGCTACACCTTC. Translation: CASSPLVGGGVANYGYTF. Based on the CDR3 plus reference TRBV18 and TRBJ1-2, the full variable domain is NAGVMQNPRHLVRRRGQEARLRCSPMKGHSHVYWYRQLPEEGLKFMVYLQKENIIDESGMPKERFSAEFPKEGPSILRIQQVVRGDSAAYFCASSPLVGGGVANYGYTFGSGTRLTVV.

This clonotype has ten or more counts. The chain uses TRBV2 and TRBJ2-7; 8 nucleotides align to TRBD1. The CDR3 runs to 15 residues. Germline CDR1 is SNHLY and CDR2 is FYNNEI. V was clipped by 5 bases and J by 2 bases; unmatched bases: 8. The CDR3 loop reads CASSTDRGRTYEQYF. DNA for the CDR3: TGTGCCAGCAGTACCGACAGGGGACGGACCTACGAGCAGTACTTC.

Concerning this clonotype itself: Since a much larger clone is just one base distant, this may be a read error. CDR3 sequence reads: CASSSGVLSDQPQHF. The CDR3 DNA sequence: TGTGCCAGCAGCTCAGGAGTTCTATCGGATCAGCCCCAGCATTTT. The chain links TRBV7-8 to TRBJ1-5; D call uncertain. The V end lost 4 bases, the J end lost 5 bases, and 15 bases lay between the germline ends. The CDR3 length is 15 residues. Germline-derived CDR1 and CDR2 are SGHVS and FQNEAQ.

There are many counts of this clonotype. The chain employs TRBV7-2 and TRBJ2-5; possibly TRBD2 for D (5 bases). Germline V gene sequence: CDR1 SGHTA, CDR2 FQGNSA. V was cut by 6 bases and J by 7 bases, with 9 bases left in between. This CDR3 has 11 residues. CDR3 amino acids: CASSLRGTQYF. The CDR3 DNA reads as TGTGCCAGCAGTTTACGGGGGACCCAGTACTTC.

In this sample, this clonotype turned up once. A much more abundant neighbour one base away suggests this may be a read error. The chain employs TRBV13 and TRBJ1-2; 9 bases align to TRBD1. V was clipped by 5 bases and J by 4 bases; unmatched bases: 5. The CDR3 totals 14 residues. Germline CDR1 is PRHDT and CDR2 is FYEKMQ (reference sequence). This CDR3 reads CASSRRQGVYGYTF. CDR3 sequence (DNA): TGTGCCAGCAGCCGGAGACAGGGGGTCTATGGCTACACCTTC.

In its sample, this clonotype was seen many times. The chain has TRBV30 and TRBJ1-5; TRBD1 aligns across 10 bases. The trim removed 3 bases at V and 5 bases at J, leaving 7 bases unmatched. Germline-derived CDR1 and CDR2 are GTSNPN and SVGIG (reference sequence). The CDR3 loop spans 15 amino acids. CDR3 in amino acids: CAWRPGQGRDQPQHF. CDR3 DNA sequence: TGTGCCTGGAGGCCGGGACAGGGGAGGGATCAGCCCCAGCATTTT.

This clonotype has at least ten counts. The genes are TRBV7-9 and TRBJ2-3; 9 positions match TRBD2. With V trimmed by 3 bases and J by 0 bases, 4 bases remained unmatched. This CDR3 spans 16 amino acids. Germline assignment: CDR1 SEHNR and CDR2 FQNEAQ (reference sequence). CDR3 in DNA: TGTGCCAGCAGCTTGGTAGCGGGGGCTAGCACAGATACGCAGTATTTT. Its translation is CASSLVAGASTDTQYF.

This sequence joins TRBV6-1 and TRBJ2-7, with 9 bases identical to TRBD1. V lost 7 bases to trimming and J lost 2 bases; unmatched junction nucleotides: 6. Germline V gives CDR1 MNHNS, CDR2 SASEGT. There are 14 residues in the CDR3. The DNA for the CDR3 is TGTGCCAGCACCGGACAGGGGAGCCCCTACGAGCAGTACTTC. Translation: CASTGQGSPYEQYF.

The genes are TRBV6-2 or TRBV6-3 and TRBJ2-7, with a weak D call TRBD1 (5 bases). This CDR3 spans 14 amino acids. CDR1 and CDR2 (germline): MNHEY, SVGEGT. V gave up 6 bases and J gave up 2 bases, with 14 bases separating them. CDR3 coding DNA: TGTGCCAGCAGGGCTGGGCAGGGCGCCTACGAGCAGTACTTC. Protein product: CASRAGQGAYEQYF.

This clonotype was detected ten times or more. The DNA of the CDR3 is TGTGCCTGGAGTTCCCTCTACGAGCAGTACTTC. This translates into CAWSSLYEQYF. The chain is built from TRBV30 and TRBJ2-7; D ambiguous. CDR3 length: 11 amino acids. Trimming took off 2 bases at V and 3 bases at J, with 5 bases between the two ends. Germline V gene lookup returns CDR1 GTSNPN and CDR2 SVGIG (reference sequence).

This clonotype was seen ten or more times. The V and J genes are TRBV10-3 and TRBJ2-7; D not certain. V was trimmed by 2 bases and J by 0 bases, leaving 8 bases between them. The CDR3 covers 14 residues. Germline-derived CDR1 and CDR2 are ENHRY and SYGVKD. CDR3 protein: CAISEGQFSYEQYF. The DNA for the CDR3 is TGTGCCATCAGTGAGGGGCAGTTCTCCTACGAGCAGTACTTC.